A single sample gave rise to the 13 T cell receptor beta chains below, sequenced in a study of human T cells and chemical hapten exposure. TCRdb processed the RACE reads anew with MiXCR; each CDR3 protein has one entry. The top ten clones hold about 4.2% of a sample with some 80,000 distinct CDR3 sequences, about 10% of them seen once. Time point denoted: patch test 1, 2 weeks after DPC sensitization. Treatment given: therapeutic diphenylcyclopropenone sensitization with weekly scalp DPC. Material: whole blood, obtained in connection with sensitization to the hapten diphenylcyclopropenone (DPC). These receptors were taken from a woman aged 50 to 60 with alopecia areata. Some clones in this sample may be carry-over from other donors' samples.

The J gene is TRBJ1-2, the V gene TRBV6-5; possibly TRBD1 for D (5 bases). Germline V gene lookup returns CDR1 MNHEY and CDR2 SVGAGI. This CDR3 has 14 residues. V lost 6 bases and J lost 6, with 17 bases in between. CDR3 protein: CASSRNRDAHGYTF. The CDR3, as DNA: TGTGCCAGCAGCCGCAACCGGGACGCCCATGGCTACACCTTC.

This clonotype was detected many times. This sequence joins TRBV4-2 and TRBJ1-5; 7 bases are shared with TRBD1. From germline, CDR1 is LGHNA and CDR2 YNFKEQ. The V segment lost 0 bases and the J segment 12 bases; nucleotides outside the gene matches: 5. There are 13 residues in the CDR3. The CDR3 DNA reads as TGTGCCAGCAGCCAAGATCTTACAGGGGACCAGCATTTT. Its protein product is CASSQDLTGDQHF.

This clonotype was detected many times. The chain uses TRBV7-9 and TRBJ2-1, with D unclear. CDR3 length: 14 residues. The ends were cut back, 1 base at V and 10 bases at J, with 14 bases in the middle. Germline V gene lookup returns CDR1 SEHNR and CDR2 FQNEAQ (reference sequence). CDR3 sequence: CASSLDPASSEQFF. For the CDR3, the DNA is TGTGCCAGCAGCTTAGACCCAGCTAGTAGCGAGCAGTTCTTC.

The chain recombines TRBV20-1 with TRBJ2-7, with a tentative D call TRBD1 (6 bases). CDR1 and CDR2 from the germline V gene are DFQATT and SNEGSKA (reference sequence). The CDR3 consists of 15 residues. V was pared by 6 bases and J by 3 bases, with 21 bases between. The CDR3 loop reads CSARPWGPGHYEQYF. The CDR3 nucleotides are TGCAGTGCCAGGCCTTGGGGGCCCGGGCACTACGAGCAGTACTTC.

The chain combines TRBV7-6 with TRBJ1-1; D may be TRBD1 (5 bases). V was trimmed by 1 base and J by 2 bases, leaving 11 bases between them. The CDR3 is 15 residues long. Per germline, CDR1 SGHVS and CDR2 FNYEAQ. CDR3 sequence: CASSLVGTANTEAFF. CDR3 nucleotides: TGTGCCAGCAGCTTAGTGGGGACCGCTAACACTGAAGCTTTCTTT.

This clonotype was counted ten times or more. CDR3 DNA sequence: TGCAGCGTTACCGACAGGGCCCGCTCCTACGAGCAGTACTTC. Protein product: CSVTDRARSYEQYF. The chain couples TRBV29-1 to TRBJ2-7; 7 bases line up with TRBD1. The CDR3 covers 14 residues. J lost 0 bases, V lost 5 bases, and 7 bases had no gene match. Germline CDR1 reads SQVTM; CDR2 reads ANQGSEA.

Only a few counts were recorded for this clonotype. V gene TRBV19 combines with J gene TRBJ2-7; D perhaps matches TRBD2 (5 bases). The germline V gene encodes CDR1 LNHDA and CDR2 SQIVND (reference sequence). There are 12 residues in the CDR3. V was shortened by 3 bases and J by 6 bases, with 9 bases between the two germline ends. CDR3 DNA: TGTGCCAGTAGTATGGGGAGTGGCGAGCAGTACTTC. This encodes CASSMGSGEQYF.

The chain recombines TRBV5-1 with TRBJ2-7; the D is unclear. Between the trimmed V and J ends, which lost 0 bases and 0 bases, there was a span of 7 bases. Germline V CDR1 and CDR2: SGHRS, YFSETQ. The CDR3 has 14 amino acids. CDR3 DNA: TGCGCCAGCAGCTTGGTGGGGTTCTCCTACGAGCAGTACTTC. It specifies CASSLVGFSYEQYF.

The chain recombines TRBV4-1 with TRBJ2-7; 9 bases fit TRBD2. The CDR3 is made up of 17 amino acids. Germline loops: CDR1 MGHRA, CDR2 YSYEKL. The V segment lost 0 bases and the J segment 2 bases; nucleotides outside the gene matches: 8. CDR3 DNA: TGCGCCAGCAGCCAAGATCGGGACAGCGGGAGGCCCTACGAGCAGTACTTC. Protein: CASSQDRDSGRPYEQYF.

The chain recombines TRBV12-3 or TRBV12-4 with TRBJ2-5, with D possibly called TRBD1 or TRBD2 (6 bases each). The CDR3 is 16 amino acids. V lost 3 bases, J lost 4 bases, and 18 bases lay in between. CDR3 nucleotides: TGTGCCAGCAGTTTGGTTGCCGGGGGCGGAGTAGAGACCCAGTACTTC. Residues: CASSLVAGGGVETQYF.

The CDR3 reads CASSQVVLEGEVDTQYF. The CDR3 bases are TGTGCCAGCAGCCAGGTAGTATTAGAGGGCGAGGTGGATACGCAGTATTTT. This chain joins TRBV4-2 and TRBJ2-3; weak D call: TRBD2 (5 bases). In germline, CDR1 is LGHNA, CDR2 YNFKEQ. The length of the CDR3 is 17 residues. V was trimmed by 3 bases and J by 6 bases, leaving 22 bases between them.

The CDR3 sequence is CASSHSRGRGANYGYTF. The CDR3 DNA follows: TGTGCCAGCAGCCACTCCCGCGGGCGAGGGGCCAACTATGGCTACACCTTC. The rearrangement joins TRBV5-8 to TRBJ1-2, with D possibly being TRBD1 (5 bases). V shed 4 bases and J shed 2 bases, with 21 bases lying between them. The CDR3 extends over 17 amino acids. CDR1 and CDR2 (germline): SGHTS, YDEGEE.

The rearrangement uses TRBV5-4 and TRBJ2-3; 8 bases are shared with TRBD1. The junction had 6 bases not matched to a gene; V was cut back by 4 bases and J by 5 bases. CDR1 and CDR2 from the germline V gene are SGHNT and YYREEE (reference sequence). This CDR3 has 14 amino acids. The DNA for the CDR3 is TGTGCCAGCAGCCTCCAGGGGGCTAAAGATACGCAGTATTTT. Translation: CASSLQGAKDTQYF. Supplemented by reference TRBV5-4 and TRBJ2-3, the full variable domain reads ETGVTQSPTHLIKTRGQQVTLRCSSQSGHNTVSWYQQALGQGPQFIFQYYREEENGRGNFPPRFSGLQFPNYSSELNVNALELDDSALYLCASSLQGAKDTQYFGPGTRLTVL.